What follows is one T cell receptor (beta chain) and its context. In the source study's methods: How many nucleated cells were present was estimated from reference gene primer amplification. Only in-frame clones appear in the TCRdb table, and some are missing; sequencing was by immunoSEQ multiplex PCR. The DNA was the basis for D and trimming; V, J and clone size are from that table. The data show fewer than 350,000 clones, around 87% seen once. J was trimmed by 6 bases and V by 1 base; bases with no gene match: 7. This CDR3 has 16 residues. The germline V gene has CDR1 LGHNA and CDR2 YSLEER. The data originate from a study of blood T cell repertoires in COVID-19. Overall study context: Spain, Italy and the United States supplied samples that represented acute and convalescent COVID-19. T cells, B-cell-depleted T cells, or PBMCs supplied cDNA or gDNA.

Sequenced: peripheral blood. V and J are TRBV4-3 and TRBJ2-1; 9 positions agree with TRBD2. The receptor's source is a woman aged 45-59 years who had recovered from COVID-19. CDR3: CASSQAPAGGPNEQFF. DNA for the CDR3: TGCGCCAGCAGCCAAGCCCCTGCGGGGGGGCCCAATGAGCAGTTCTTC.